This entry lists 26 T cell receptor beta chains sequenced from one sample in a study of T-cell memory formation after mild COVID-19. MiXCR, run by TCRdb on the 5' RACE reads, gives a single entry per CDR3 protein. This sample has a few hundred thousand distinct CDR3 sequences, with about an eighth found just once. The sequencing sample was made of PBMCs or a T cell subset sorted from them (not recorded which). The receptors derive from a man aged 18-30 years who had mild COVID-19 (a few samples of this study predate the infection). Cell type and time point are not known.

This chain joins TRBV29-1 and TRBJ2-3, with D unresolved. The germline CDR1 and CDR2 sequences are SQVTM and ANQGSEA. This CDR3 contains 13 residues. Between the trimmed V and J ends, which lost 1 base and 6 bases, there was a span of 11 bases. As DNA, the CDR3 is TGCAGCGTTGAAGGGATCCCGACGGATACGCAGTATTTT. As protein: CSVEGIPTDTQYF.

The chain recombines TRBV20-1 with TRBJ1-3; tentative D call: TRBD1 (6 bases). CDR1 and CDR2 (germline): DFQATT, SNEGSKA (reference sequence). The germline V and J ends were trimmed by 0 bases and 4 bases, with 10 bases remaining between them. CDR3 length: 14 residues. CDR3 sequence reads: CSARDGGQGNTIYF. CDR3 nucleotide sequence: TGCAGTGCTAGAGATGGGGGACAAGGAAACACCATATATTTT.

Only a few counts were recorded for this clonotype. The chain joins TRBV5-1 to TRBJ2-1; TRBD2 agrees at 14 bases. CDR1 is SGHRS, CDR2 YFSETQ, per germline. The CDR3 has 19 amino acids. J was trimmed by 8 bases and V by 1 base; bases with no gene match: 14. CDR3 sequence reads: CASSLNPTSGGARGHEQFF. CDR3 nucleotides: TGCGCCAGCAGCTTGAACCCGACTAGCGGGGGGGCCAGAGGCCATGAGCAGTTCTTC.

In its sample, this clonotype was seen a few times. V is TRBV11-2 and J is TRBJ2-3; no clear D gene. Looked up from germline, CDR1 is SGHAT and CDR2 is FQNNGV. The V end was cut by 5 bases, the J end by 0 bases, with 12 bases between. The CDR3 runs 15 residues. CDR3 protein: CASSEEDLSTDTQYF. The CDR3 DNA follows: TGTGCCAGCAGCGAAGAGGACCTCAGCACAGATACGCAGTATTTT.

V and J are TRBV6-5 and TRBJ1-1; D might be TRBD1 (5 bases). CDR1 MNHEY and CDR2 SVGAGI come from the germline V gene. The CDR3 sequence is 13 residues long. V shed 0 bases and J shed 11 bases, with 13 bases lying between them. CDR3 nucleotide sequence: TGTGCCAGCAGTTACTCGGCGGGGCGATCGGCTTTCTTT. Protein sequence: CASSYSAGRSAFF.

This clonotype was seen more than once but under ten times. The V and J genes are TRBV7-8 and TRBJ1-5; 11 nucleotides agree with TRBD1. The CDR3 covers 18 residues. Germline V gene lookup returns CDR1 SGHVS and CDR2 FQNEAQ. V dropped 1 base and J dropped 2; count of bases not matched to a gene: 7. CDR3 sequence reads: CASSLEGTGGIGNQPQHF. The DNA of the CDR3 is TGTGCCAGCAGCTTAGAAGGGACAGGGGGGATAGGCAATCAGCCCCAGCATTTT.

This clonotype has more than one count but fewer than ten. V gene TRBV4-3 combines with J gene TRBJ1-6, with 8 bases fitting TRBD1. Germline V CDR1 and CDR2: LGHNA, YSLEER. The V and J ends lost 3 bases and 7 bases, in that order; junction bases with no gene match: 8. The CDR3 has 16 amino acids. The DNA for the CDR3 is TGCGCCAGCAGCCACCGGGTGGGACAGGTCAATTCACCCCTCCACTTT. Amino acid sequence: CASSHRVGQVNSPLHF.

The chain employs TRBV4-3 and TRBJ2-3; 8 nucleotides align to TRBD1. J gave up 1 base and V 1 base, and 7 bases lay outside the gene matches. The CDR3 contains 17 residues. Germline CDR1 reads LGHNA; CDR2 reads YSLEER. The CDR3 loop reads CASSQVGTGGGTDTQYF. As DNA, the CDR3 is TGCGCCAGCAGCCAAGTGGGAACAGGGGGAGGCACAGATACGCAGTATTTT.

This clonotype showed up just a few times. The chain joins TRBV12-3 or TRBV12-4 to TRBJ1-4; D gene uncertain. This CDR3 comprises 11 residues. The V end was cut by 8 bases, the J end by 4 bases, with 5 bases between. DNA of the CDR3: TGTGCCAGCGGCTTTAATGAAAAACTGTTTTTT. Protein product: CASGFNEKLFF.

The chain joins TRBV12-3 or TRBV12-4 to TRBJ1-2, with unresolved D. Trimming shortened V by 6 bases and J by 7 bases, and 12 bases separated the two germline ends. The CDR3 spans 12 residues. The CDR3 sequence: CASSTGYGGYTF. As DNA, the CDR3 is TGTGCCAGCAGCACGGGGTACGGTGGCTACACCTTC.

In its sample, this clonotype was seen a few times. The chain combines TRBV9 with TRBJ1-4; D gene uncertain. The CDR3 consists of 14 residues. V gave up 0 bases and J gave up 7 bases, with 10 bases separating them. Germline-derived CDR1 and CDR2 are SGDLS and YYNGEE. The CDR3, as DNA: TGTGCCAGCAGCGTAGGAGGAGGGTTTGAAAAACTGTTTTTT. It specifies CASSVGGGFEKLFF.

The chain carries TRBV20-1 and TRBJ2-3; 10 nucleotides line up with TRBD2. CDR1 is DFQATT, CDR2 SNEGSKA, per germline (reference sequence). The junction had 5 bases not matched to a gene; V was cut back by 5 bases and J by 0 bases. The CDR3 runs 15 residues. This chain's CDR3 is CSAVLAGRSTDTQYF. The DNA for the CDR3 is TGCAGTGCTGTACTAGCGGGGAGGAGCACAGATACGCAGTATTTT.

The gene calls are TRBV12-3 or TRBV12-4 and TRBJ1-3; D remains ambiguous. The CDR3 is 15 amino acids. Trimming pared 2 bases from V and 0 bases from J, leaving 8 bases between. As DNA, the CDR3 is TGTGCCAGCAGTTTAACCGTCAGCTCTGGAAACACCATATATTTT. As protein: CASSLTVSSGNTIYF.

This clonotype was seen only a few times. This CDR3 reads CASSSLGVETQYF. CDR3 in DNA: TGTGCCAGCAGTTCGCTTGGGGTAGAGACCCAGTACTTC. The chain links TRBV27 to TRBJ2-5, with D hard to call. V was cut by 4 bases and J by 4 bases, with 10 bases left in between. CDR3 length: 13 residues. Germline CDR1 and CDR2: MNHEY and SMNVEV (reference sequence).

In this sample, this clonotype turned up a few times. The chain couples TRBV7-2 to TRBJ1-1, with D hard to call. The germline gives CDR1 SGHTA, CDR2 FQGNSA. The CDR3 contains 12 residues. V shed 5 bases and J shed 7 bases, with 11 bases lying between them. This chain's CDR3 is CASSSMVLEAFF. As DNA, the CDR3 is TGTGCCAGCAGCAGTATGGTACTTGAAGCTTTCTTT.

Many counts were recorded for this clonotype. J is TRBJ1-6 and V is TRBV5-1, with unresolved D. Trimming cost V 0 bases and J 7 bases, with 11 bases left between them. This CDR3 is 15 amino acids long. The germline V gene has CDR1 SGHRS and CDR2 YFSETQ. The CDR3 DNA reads TGCGCCAGCAGCTTGGGTGTTCCGGGGAATTCACCCCTCCACTTT. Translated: CASSLGVPGNSPLHF.

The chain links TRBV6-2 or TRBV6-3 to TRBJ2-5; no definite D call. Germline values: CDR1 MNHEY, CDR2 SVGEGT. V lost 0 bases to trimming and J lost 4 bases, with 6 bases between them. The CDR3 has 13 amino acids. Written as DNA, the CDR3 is TGTGCCAGCAGTTACTCGCACGGAGAGACCCAGTACTTC. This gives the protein CASSYSHGETQYF.

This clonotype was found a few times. The CDR3 DNA reads as TGCAGTGCTAGAGGGACAGGGGGCGGTCCAGGGACGCAGTATTTT. The encoded protein is CSARGTGGGPGTQYF. The chain employs TRBV20-1 and TRBJ2-3, with 11 bases that match TRBD1. There are 15 residues in the CDR3. CDR1 DFQATT and CDR2 SNEGSKA come from the germline V gene (reference sequence). Losses at the gene ends were 1 base for V and 9 bases for J; bases not matched to a gene: 9.

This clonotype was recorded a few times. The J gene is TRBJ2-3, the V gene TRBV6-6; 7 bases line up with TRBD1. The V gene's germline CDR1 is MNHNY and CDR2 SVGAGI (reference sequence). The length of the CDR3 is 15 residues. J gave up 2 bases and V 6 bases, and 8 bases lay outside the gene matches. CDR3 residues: CASRLPTGLTDTQYF. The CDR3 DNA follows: TGTGCCAGCAGGCTGCCGACAGGGCTCACAGATACGCAGTATTTT.

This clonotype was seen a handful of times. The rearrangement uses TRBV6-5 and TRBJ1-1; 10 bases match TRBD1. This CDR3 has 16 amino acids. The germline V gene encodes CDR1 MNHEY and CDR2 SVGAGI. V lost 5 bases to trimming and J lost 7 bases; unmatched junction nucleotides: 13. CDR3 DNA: TGTGCCAGCAGTCCCTCCGGCGGGACAGGGGCGATTGAAGCTTTCTTT. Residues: CASSPSGGTGAIEAFF.

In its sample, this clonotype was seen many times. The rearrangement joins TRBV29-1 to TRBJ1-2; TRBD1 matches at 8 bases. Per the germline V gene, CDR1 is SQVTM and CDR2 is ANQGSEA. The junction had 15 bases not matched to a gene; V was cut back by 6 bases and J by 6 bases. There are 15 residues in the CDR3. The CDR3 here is CSVGTPGQAIHGYTF. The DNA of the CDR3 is TGCAGCGTAGGAACCCCGGGACAGGCTATTCATGGCTACACCTTC.

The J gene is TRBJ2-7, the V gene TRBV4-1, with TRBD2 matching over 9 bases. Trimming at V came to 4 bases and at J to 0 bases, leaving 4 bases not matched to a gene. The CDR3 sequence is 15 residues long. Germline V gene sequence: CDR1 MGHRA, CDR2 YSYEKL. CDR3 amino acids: CASSRSGGSSYEQYF. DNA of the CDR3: TGCGCCAGCAGCCGAAGCGGGGGGAGCTCCTACGAGCAGTACTTC.

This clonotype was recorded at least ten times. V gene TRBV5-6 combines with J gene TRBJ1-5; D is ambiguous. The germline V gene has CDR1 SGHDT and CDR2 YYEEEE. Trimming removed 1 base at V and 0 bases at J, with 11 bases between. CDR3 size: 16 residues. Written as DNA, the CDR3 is TGTGCCAGCAGCTTGTTGCGACTCGATAGCAATCAGCCCCAGCATTTT. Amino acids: CASSLLRLDSNQPQHF.

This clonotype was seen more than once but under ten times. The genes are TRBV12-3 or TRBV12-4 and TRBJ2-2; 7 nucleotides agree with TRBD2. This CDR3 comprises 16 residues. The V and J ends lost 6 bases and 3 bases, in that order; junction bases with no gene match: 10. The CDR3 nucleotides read TGTGCCAGCAGCGACACCTGGGGGGGTGACACCGGGGAGCTGTTTTTT. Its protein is CASSDTWGGDTGELFF.

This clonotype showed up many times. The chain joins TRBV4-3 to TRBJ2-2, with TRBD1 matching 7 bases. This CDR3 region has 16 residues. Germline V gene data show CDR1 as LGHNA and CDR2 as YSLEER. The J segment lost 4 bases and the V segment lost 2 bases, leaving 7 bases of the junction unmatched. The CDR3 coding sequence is TGCGCCAGCAGCCAATATACAGGGGCAATCACCGGGGAGCTGTTTTTT. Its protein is CASSQYTGAITGELFF.

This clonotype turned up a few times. The CDR3 DNA reads as TGTGCCATCAGTACAGGGAATAATTCACCCCTCCACTTT. Residues: CAISTGNNSPLHF. V is TRBV10-3 and J is TRBJ1-6; D possibly corresponds to TRBD1 (6 bases). Germline lookup yields CDR1 ENHRY and CDR2 SYGVKD. The ends were cut back, 5 bases at V and 5 bases at J, with 7 bases in the middle. The CDR3 sequence is 13 residues long.